This T cell receptor (beta chain) came from a study of cytomegalovirus exposure and HLA in healthy donors. General study points: In a later analysis, TCR association rates varied by HLA locus: DRB1 most, HLA-C fewest.

The CDR3 has 14 amino acids. V dropped 6 bases and J dropped 2 bases, with 8 bases sitting between them. Looked up from germline, CDR1 is MNHEY and CDR2 is SMNVEV (reference sequence). Amplification used 60 Vbeta primers and 13 Jbeta primers. The assay was immunoSEQ multiplex PCR, and TCRdb's table has in-frame clones only and misses some. The sample lists tens of thousands of clones, 55% to 75% seen once, with roughly 3.4% in the top ten. As to this clone: Its antigen is unknown.

V usage is TRBV27 and J usage is TRBJ2-6, with TRBD1 as a possible D gene (5 bases). The TCR was taken from a woman aged 25-40 years in good health and CMV-seronegative. Sequenced sample: PBMCs. The CDR3 sequence is CASRPGTGANVLTF. The CDR3, as DNA: TGTGCCAGCAGACCAGGGACTGGGGCCAACGTCCTGACTTTC.